This TCR beta chain stems from a study of T cell repertoires in cytomegalovirus infection. Trimming removed 0 bases from V and 5 bases from J, with 5 bases in between. From germline, CDR1 is ENHRY and CDR2 SYGVKD. This CDR3 spans 12 amino acids. MiXCR was run by TCRdb on the reads, yielding one entry per CDR3 protein. The table records 700,000 to 950,000 distinct CDR3 sequences, around a third of them present only once. Worth noting for this clonotype: Its antigen is unknown.

J is TRBJ2-7 and V is TRBV10-3, with no clear D. This receptor was obtained from a human donor in good health (CMV status not recorded). Some clones in this sample may be carry-over from other donors' samples. Sequencing was performed on cultured CD8+ T cells from PBMCs, taken from culture after CMV antigen stimulation. CDR3 loop: CAISESAHEQYF. In DNA, the CDR3 is TGTGCCATCAGTGAGTCGGCCCACGAGCAGTACTTC.